This section outlines one T cell receptor (beta chain) sequence together with its context. All patients were treatment-naive before thyroid surgery. These data are taken from a study of metastatic and nonmetastatic thyroid tumors. Germline CDR1 reads GTSNPN; CDR2 reads SVGIG (reference sequence). Trimming removed 4 bases from V and 8 bases from J; junction bases left unmatched: 10. This CDR3 contains 14 residues. MiXCR re-clonotyped the PCR reads for TCRdb. Counted here are tens of thousands of clones, 20% to 25% occurring once; the ten biggest clones make up 39%. The gene calls are TRBV30 and TRBJ1-4; 7 bases agree with TRBD1. The TCR originated in a female donor with papillary thyroid cancer or a benign thyroid nodule (not recorded which). Some clones in this sample may be carry-over from other donors' samples. Sequenced material: blood. Here the CDR3 reads CAWTPLGGGEKLFF. The CDR3 bases are TGTGCCTGGACCCCCCTGGGAGGGGGCGAAAAACTGTTTTTT.